The 8 T cell receptor beta chains below were found in one sample sequenced in a study of regulatory T cells in long-lasting Graves disease (dated by TCRdb to the early 2020s). The label giving this sample's time point can be read as: newly diagnosed GD, antithyroid drugs for less than 3 months. RNA was extracted from PBMCs in TRIzol for both TCR sequencing and RNA sequencing. The method behind the library was multiplex PCR. The reads were generated on an Illumina HiSeq 4000. TCR beta libraries were built with iRepertoire HTBI primers and Arm-PCR amplification of CDR3 regions. TCRdb trimmed public reads at Q25 via fastp, called clones via MiXCR and kept in-frame beta chains. Entries are consolidated by CDR3 protein sequence, retaining the most common genes and DNA. The sample records 540,000 or so distinct CDR3 sequences, roughly 14% of which are singletons. The top ten constitute 8.5% to 10% of the sample.

These records were also assigned to another study, of T cells in Graves' hyperthyroidism and ophthalmopathy.

Sequencing was performed on peripheral blood mononuclear cells (PBMCs), taken at new diagnosis, from a patient treated with antithyroid drugs. These receptors were obtained from a man aged 30 to 45 with Graves disease. Donor details come from another sample of the same person, matched by shared clones.

Only a few counts were recorded for this clonotype. The genes are TRBV6-1 and TRBJ2-2; D may be TRBD1 or TRBD2 (6 bases each). CDR1 MNHNS and CDR2 SASEGT come from the germline V gene. This CDR3 spans 15 amino acids. The V end lost 2 bases, the J end lost 9 bases, and 16 bases lay between the germline ends. CDR3 in DNA: TGTGCCAGCAGTGAAAGGGGGGACCCTCGGCGGGAGCTGTTTTTT. Encoded protein: CASSERGDPRRELFF.

The chain recombines TRBV20-1 with TRBJ2-3; the match to TRBD2 covers 11 bases. J lost 3 bases, V lost 2 bases, and 1 base had no gene match. Germline V gene sequence: CDR1 DFQATT, CDR2 SNEGSKA (reference sequence). CDR3 size: 14 residues. The DNA for the CDR3 is TGCAGTGCTAGAAGACTAGCGGGAACAGATACGCAGTATTTT. Its translation is CSARRLAGTDTQYF.

This clonotype showed up many times. Here the CDR3 reads CASSLVYRTSSYNEQFF. CDR3 DNA sequence: TGCGCCAGCAGCTTGGTCTATCGGACTAGCTCCTACAATGAGCAGTTCTTC. The chain carries TRBV5-1 and TRBJ2-1, with 7 bases identical to TRBD2. This CDR3 comprises 17 residues. V dropped 0 bases and J dropped 0; count of bases not matched to a gene: 6. CDR1 is SGHRS, CDR2 YFSETQ, per germline.

Points on this clonotype: A clone one base away is much larger, so this may be a read error. The V call is TRBV11-1, the J call TRBJ2-7; no definite D call. Germline values: CDR1 SGHAT, CDR2 FQDESV (reference sequence). The CDR3 runs to 15 residues. The CDR3 bases are TGCCCCAGCAGCTTGGAGATGGGCAGAACCTACGAGCAGTACTTC. Amino acids: CPSSLEMGRTYEQYF.

As regards this clonotype: A read error may be the cause here, since a much bigger clone is one base away. The rearrangement uses TRBV5-5 and TRBJ1-1, with no clear D. Germline CDR1 and CDR2: SGHKS and YYEKEE (reference sequence). The CDR3 spans 13 residues. CDR3 DNA sequence: TGTGCCAGCAGTGTTGACTGGAACACTGAAGCTATCTTT. This encodes CASSVDWNTEAIF. Using reference TRBV5-5 and TRBJ1-1 for the parts outside the CDR3, the full variable domain is DAGVTQSPTHLIKTRGQQVTLRCSPISGHKSVSWYQQVLGQGPQFIFQYYEKEERGRGNFPDRFSARQFPNYSSELNVNALLLGDSALYLCASSVDWNTEAIFGQGTRLTVV.

V and J are TRBV10-3 and TRBJ2-1; TRBD1 might be the D (5 bases). This CDR3 is built from 15 residues. Germline CDR1 ENHRY, CDR2 SYGVKD. Deletions cut 1 base from V and 5 bases from J, with 12 bases between. The CDR3 DNA is TGTGCCATCAGTGAGTTTGGTAGGGGAAACAATGAGCAGTTCTTC. This sequence encodes CAISEFGRGNNEQFF.

J is TRBJ2-1 and V is TRBV6-4; possibly TRBD2 for D (6 bases). The CDR3 totals 15 residues. The V gene's germline CDR1 is MRHNA and CDR2 SNTAGT. Trimming took off 9 bases at V and 8 bases at J, with 23 bases between the two ends. The CDR3 loop reads CARPEGRTLVDEQFF. In DNA form, the CDR3 reads TGTGCCAGGCCCGAGGGGAGGACTCTTGTGGATGAGCAGTTCTTC.

Turning to this clonotype: A much larger clone differs by one base, so this may be a read error. The chain links TRBV20-1 to TRBJ2-1, with no clear D. Trimming stripped 2 bases from V and 7 bases from J, with 3 bases between. Germline assignment: CDR1 DFQATT and CDR2 SNEGSKA (reference sequence). The length of the CDR3 is 10 residues. The CDR3 is CSARQNEQFF. CDR3 nucleotides: TGCAGTGCTAGACAGAATGAGCAGTTCTTC.